A single sample gave rise to the 32 T cell receptor beta chains below, sequenced in a study of blood T cell repertoires in COVID-19. Data came from immunoSEQ multiplex PCR; TCRdb stores just in-frame clones and leaves some out. The sample holds 190,000 or so clones, around 82% seen once. The sample was peripheral blood. These receptors all stem from a woman aged 80 or over with acute or convalescent COVID-19.

CDR3 sequence (DNA): TGCAGCGTCCTTCGGGGATCTCGAGGGGAGCTGTTTTTT. This gives the protein CSVLRGSRGELFF. The chain uses TRBV29-1 and TRBJ2-2; TRBD2 might be the D (5 bases). The V end lost 6 bases, the J end lost 8 bases, and 16 bases lay between the germline ends. CDR1 and CDR2 from the germline V gene are SQVTM and ANQGSEA. This CDR3 is built from 13 residues.

This clone has only a few counts. V is TRBV3-1 (or the pseudogene TRBV3-2) and J is TRBJ2-1; perhaps TRBD2 as D (5 bases). Germline CDR1 reads LGHDT; CDR2 reads YNNKEL (reference sequence). The length of the CDR3 is 18 residues. Trimming removed 0 bases from V and 0 bases from J, with 15 bases in between. The chain's CDR3 is CASSQDFDYRVSYNEQFF. The CDR3 bases are TGTGCCAGCAGCCAAGATTTCGACTACCGGGTCTCCTACAATGAGCAGTTCTTC.

J is TRBJ2-1 and V is TRBV6-6; 8 bases fit TRBD2. V gave up 0 bases and J gave up 8 bases; unmatched junction bases: 9. The CDR3 is 16 residues long. The germline gives CDR1 MNHNY, CDR2 SVGAGI (reference sequence). In DNA form, the CDR3 reads TGTGCCAGCAGTTACTCGGGGACGGGGGGGGATTATGAGCAGTTCTTC. It is translated as CASSYSGTGGDYEQFF.

The sample holds many counts of this clone. This chain links TRBV12-5 with TRBJ2-3, with TRBD2 as a possible D gene (6 bases). From germline, CDR1 is LGHNT and CDR2 FRNRAP. The CDR3 loop spans 14 amino acids. V lost 4 bases, J lost 0 bases, and 8 bases lay in between. As DNA, the CDR3 is TGTGCTAGTGGTTGGGGACTTAGCACAGATACGCAGTATTTT. Protein product: CASGWGLSTDTQYF.

The V and J genes are TRBV7-2 and TRBJ2-4; 9 bases line up with TRBD1. Germline CDR1 SGHTA, CDR2 FQGNSA. The CDR3 has 14 residues. Germline trimming cut 5 bases from V and 5 bases from J; bases unmatched to any gene: 4. CDR3 coding DNA: TGTGCCAGCAGCGGGGGGGACAGGGAAAACATTCAGTACTTC. Protein product: CASSGGDRENIQYF.

The CDR3 DNA follows: TGTGCCAGCAGCTTGAGAGGGATTATTGCCGAGCAGTACTTC. Its translation is CASSLRGIIAEQYF. V gene TRBV5-4 combines with J gene TRBJ2-7, with D possibly matching TRBD2 (5 bases). V dropped 1 base and J dropped 6 bases, with 14 bases sitting between them. The CDR3 has 14 residues. CDR1 is SGHNT and CDR2 is YYREEE in the germline V gene (reference sequence).

In its sample, this clone was seen once. The chain employs TRBV9 and TRBJ2-7; 9 positions agree with TRBD1. J gave up 5 bases and V 4 bases, and 10 bases lay outside the gene matches. Germline values: CDR1 SGDLS, CDR2 YYNGEE. This CDR3 is 15 amino acids long. CDR3 in DNA: TGTGCCAGCAGCATTGGGACAGGGATAGGCAACGAGCAGTACTTC. Amino acid sequence: CASSIGTGIGNEQYF.

The chain joins TRBV6-5 to TRBJ1-3, with D possibly being TRBD1 (5 bases). V was clipped by 6 bases and J by 4 bases, with 7 bases between them. Per the germline V gene, CDR1 is MNHEY and CDR2 is SVGAGI. The CDR3 contains 12 residues. The CDR3, as DNA: TGTGCCAGCAGGGGGCAGGGAAACACCATATATTTT. Encoded protein: CASRGQGNTIYF.

The J gene is TRBJ1-2, the V gene TRBV5-7; possibly TRBD1 for D (6 bases). TRBV5-7 is an ORF, and what it does is uncertain. The CDR3 has 13 amino acids. V shed 3 bases and J shed 8 bases, with 14 bases lying between them. The CDR3 nucleotides are TGTGCCAGCAGCTCCGGACAGTCTGGCGGCTACACCTTC. This translates into CASSSGQSGGYTF.

The chain couples TRBV29-1 to TRBJ1-1; a possible D gene is TRBD1 (5 bases). Per the germline V gene, CDR1 is SQVTM and CDR2 is ANQGSEA. V lost 4 bases, J lost 5 bases, and 14 bases lay in between. The CDR3 extends over 13 amino acids. The CDR3 region is CSVVALGGTEAFF. In nucleotides, the CDR3 is TGCAGCGTTGTAGCTCTCGGGGGGACTGAAGCTTTCTTT.

This clone was seen a few times. The chain joins TRBV3-1 (or the pseudogene TRBV3-2) to TRBJ1-1; weak D call: TRBD1 (6 bases). V was trimmed by 1 base and J by 8 bases, leaving 14 bases between them. Per the germline V gene, CDR1 is LGHDT and CDR2 is YNNKEL (reference sequence). The length of the CDR3 is 14 residues. CDR3: CASSQVRGQSEAFF. The DNA of the CDR3 is TGTGCCAGCAGCCAAGTCAGGGGACAATCGGAAGCTTTCTTT.

V gene TRBV9 combines with J gene TRBJ1-2; D is perhaps TRBD1 (5 bases). This CDR3 has 14 residues. V was cut by 6 bases and J by 3 bases, with 15 bases left in between. Per the germline V gene, CDR1 is SGDLS and CDR2 is YYNGEE. Written as DNA, the CDR3 is TGTGCCAGCACCGTTCAGGGTTTGGACTATGGCTACACCTTC. Translation: CASTVQGLDYGYTF. Full variable domain (missing parts from reference TRBV9 and TRBJ1-2): DSGVTQTPKHLITATGQRVTLRCSPRSGDLSVYWYQQSLDQGLQFLIQYYNGEERAKGNILERFSAQQFPDLHSELNLSSLELGDSALYFCASTVQGLDYGYTFGSGTRLTVV.

A single count supports this clone. V gene TRBV19 combines with J gene TRBJ1-4; TRBD1 is a possible D gene (6 bases). This CDR3 has 16 residues. Germline CDR1 and CDR2: LNHDA and SQIVND (reference sequence). V lost 7 bases and J 5 bases, leaving 20 bases between the germline ends. In DNA form, the CDR3 reads TGTGCCAGTACCCCCCTCCCCGGACAGCGAAATGAAAAACTGTTTTTT. It codes for CASTPLPGQRNEKLFF.

V usage is TRBV9 and J usage is TRBJ2-2; TRBD1 matches 7 bases. CDR3 length: 15 amino acids. Looked up from germline, CDR1 is SGDLS and CDR2 is YYNGEE. V gave up 7 bases and J gave up 4 bases; unmatched junction bases: 10. CDR3 amino acids: CASGQAYIGTGELFF. The CDR3 DNA follows: TGTGCCAGCGGACAGGCTTATATTGGCACCGGGGAGCTGTTTTTT.

The rearrangement uses TRBV7-2 and TRBJ2-1; tentatively, D is TRBD1 (7 bases). The V gene lost 0 bases and the J gene lost 15 bases, with 15 bases spanning the gap. The CDR3 contains 13 residues. Germline V gene lookup returns CDR1 SGHTA and CDR2 FQGNSA. CDR3 amino acids: CASSLAQGGARFF. The CDR3 DNA reads TGTGCCAGCAGCTTAGCGCAGGGGGGAGCCCGGTTCTTC.

The chain has TRBV5-1 and TRBJ2-3, with 7 bases matching TRBD2. The germline V gene encodes CDR1 SGHRS and CDR2 YFSETQ. CDR3 length: 14 residues. V lost 4 bases and J lost 6; bases outside the gene matches: 8. This CDR3 reads CASSPGGTGDTQYF. The CDR3 region has the DNA TGCGCCAGCAGCCCCGGGGGGACGGGGGATACGCAGTATTTT. Drawing the rest from reference TRBV5-1 and TRBJ2-3, the complete variable domain is KAGVTQTPRYLIKTRGQQVTLSCSPISGHRSVSWYQQTPGQGLQFLFEYFSETQRNKGNFPGRFSGRQFSNSRSEMNVSTLELGDSALYLCASSPGGTGDTQYFGPGTRLTVL.

J is TRBJ2-3 and V is TRBV11-2, with 10 nucleotides matching TRBD1. Germline V lookup: CDR1 SGHAT, CDR2 FQNNGV. The CDR3 is 15 residues long. After removal of 4 bases from V and 0 bases from J, the junction contained 1 base not matched to a gene. Here the CDR3 DNA reads TGTGCCAGCAGCTGGGACAGGGGTAGCACAGATACGCAGTATTTT. It specifies CASSWDRGSTDTQYF.

This chain links TRBV7-2 with TRBJ2-1, with TRBD1 identical over 9 bases. V lost 5 bases and J lost 7; bases outside the gene matches: 15. CDR3 length: 17 amino acids. Germline loops: CDR1 SGHTA, CDR2 FQGNSA. CDR3 sequence reads: CASSRVGWPGQGNEQFF. The CDR3 region has the DNA TGTGCCAGCAGCCGTGTTGGATGGCCGGGACAGGGTAATGAGCAGTTCTTC. Full variable domain (outside the CDR3, taken from reference TRBV7-2 and TRBJ2-1): GAGVSQSPSNKVTEKGKDVELRCDPISGHTALYWYRQSLGQGLEFLIYFQGNSAPDKSGLPSDRFSAERTGGSVSTLTIQRTQQEDSAVYLCASSRVGWPGQGNEQFFGPGTRLTVL.

V and J are TRBV5-1 and TRBJ1-4, with 11 bases aligning to TRBD1. Germline values: CDR1 SGHRS, CDR2 YFSETQ. V was clipped by 4 bases and J by 8 bases; unmatched bases: 4. CDR3 length equals 14 residues. The CDR3 sequence is CASSAGQGAEKLFF. DNA of the CDR3: TGCGCCAGCAGCGCCGGACAGGGGGCGGAAAAACTGTTTTTT.

The rearrangement joins TRBV7-3 to TRBJ2-2; TRBD2 matches at 7 bases. Trimming removed 11 bases from V and 0 bases from J; junction bases left unmatched: 9. CDR3 length equals 15 residues. CDR1 is SGHTA, CDR2 FQGTGA, per germline. The CDR3 DNA follows: TGTGCCTCACGGCGGGACTATACGAACACCGGGGAGCTGTTTTTT. Its protein product is CASRRDYTNTGELFF.

The V call is TRBV18, the J call TRBJ2-7; TRBD2 matches 14 bases. Germline CDR1 KGHSH, CDR2 LQKENI. The V gene end was trimmed by 2 bases and the J gene end by 0 bases; junction bases not matched to a gene: 3. The CDR3 consists of 17 residues. CDR3: CASSPGTSGGYSYEQYF. DNA of the CDR3: TGTGCCAGCTCACCAGGGACTAGCGGGGGTTACTCCTACGAGCAGTACTTC.

In regard to this clone: A read error may produce the germline difference seen at one junction end. The chain joins TRBV3-1 (or the pseudogene TRBV3-2) to TRBJ2-7; a possible D gene is TRBD2 (5 bases). CDR1 is LGHDT and CDR2 is YNNKEL in the germline V gene (reference sequence). This CDR3 is 8 amino acids long. CDR3 nucleotide sequence: TGTGCCAGCGCGGAGGTTTCTTTC. This gives the protein CASAEVSF.

The chain has TRBV19 and TRBJ2-3, with TRBD2 identical over 7 bases. J gave up 8 bases and V 5 bases, and 10 bases lay outside the gene matches. The CDR3 is 14 residues long. Germline CDR1 reads LNHDA; CDR2 reads SQIVND (reference sequence). CDR3 sequence (DNA): TGTGCCAGTAGTGCGGGGACTTCGGGGGGTACGCAGTATTTT. Amino acids: CASSAGTSGGTQYF.

Written as DNA, the CDR3 is TGTGCCAGCTCCCCAGAGAATAGCAATCAGCCCCAGCATTTT. It yields the protein CASSPENSNQPQHF. The chain links TRBV18 to TRBJ1-5; unclear D gene. Germline V gene data show CDR1 as KGHSH and CDR2 as LQKENI. Deletions cut 6 bases from V and 0 bases from J, with 9 bases between. This CDR3 has 14 amino acids.

The V call is TRBV7-9, the J call TRBJ2-1, with TRBD2 matching over 7 bases. Germline V gene data show CDR1 as SEHNR and CDR2 as FQNEAQ (reference sequence). The CDR3 runs 14 residues. Trimming took 5 bases from V and 15 from J; bases not matched to a gene: 16. The CDR3 DNA reads as TGTGCCAGCAGCCCCCAGCTTGGGGCGGGAGATGGGTTCTTC. It specifies CASSPQLGAGDGFF.

The rearrangement joins TRBV27 to TRBJ1-5; TRBD1 matches at 11 bases. The V gene end was trimmed by 4 bases and the J gene end by 6 bases; junction bases not matched to a gene: 2. Germline lookup yields CDR1 MNHEY and CDR2 SMNVEV (reference sequence). The CDR3 is 14 amino acids. CDR3: CASSSGTGGQPQHF. DNA for the CDR3: TGTGCCAGCAGTTCGGGGACAGGGGGTCAGCCCCAGCATTTT.

The V and J genes are TRBV5-5 and TRBJ2-3; 14 bases agree with TRBD2. The CDR3 is 16 residues long. Unmatched junction bases numbered 4, after V lost 4 bases and J lost 3 bases. CDR1 is SGHKS and CDR2 is YYEKEE in the germline V gene (reference sequence). CDR3 in amino acids: CASSRGTSGSTDTQYF. The CDR3 region has the DNA TGTGCCAGCAGCCGAGGGACTAGCGGGAGTACAGATACGCAGTATTTT.

V usage is TRBV6-4 and J usage is TRBJ1-2; a possible D gene is TRBD1 (5 bases). The V gene's germline CDR1 is MRHNA and CDR2 SNTAGT. Trimming left V 7 bases short and J 3 bases short, with 12 bases between. The CDR3 covers 13 residues. CDR3 sequence: CASNNRTDYGYTF. The CDR3, as DNA: TGTGCCAGCAACAACAGGACCGACTATGGCTACACCTTC.

The chain joins TRBV9 to TRBJ2-3; 9 bases are a match to TRBD2. The CDR3 consists of 19 residues. CDR1 is SGDLS and CDR2 is YYNGEE in the germline V gene. J gave up 2 bases and V 0 bases, and 13 bases lay outside the gene matches. The CDR3 coding sequence is TGTGCCAGCAGCGTAGATGGCGGGGGGGTCTCCACCGACACAGATACGCAGTATTTT. Translating gives CASSVDGGGVSTDTDTQYF.

The CDR3 region has the DNA TGTGCCAGCAGTTACGAGCGGCAGGGAGGCGAGACCCAGTACTTC. It yields the protein CASSYERQGGETQYF. The genes are TRBV6-2 or TRBV6-3 and TRBJ2-5; possibly TRBD2 for D (6 bases). The germline gives CDR1 MNHEY, CDR2 SVGEGT. V lost 2 bases and J lost 5, with 15 bases in between. The CDR3 is made up of 15 amino acids.

V usage is TRBV25-1 and J usage is TRBJ2-2; 8 positions match TRBD1. J was trimmed by 3 bases and V by 4 bases; bases with no gene match: 4. Germline CDR1 is MGHDK and CDR2 is SYGVNS. The CDR3 runs to 15 residues. This chain's CDR3 is CASSAGQVYTGELFF. DNA of the CDR3: TGTGCCAGCAGTGCGGGACAGGTATACACCGGGGAGCTGTTTTTT.

This chain links TRBV19 with TRBJ2-1, with 10 bases matching TRBD2. CDR1 is LNHDA, CDR2 SQIVND, per germline (reference sequence). Trimming took 7 bases from V and 3 from J; bases not matched to a gene: 3. The CDR3 consists of 14 residues. The CDR3 protein is CASTSGGDYNEQFF. In nucleotides, the CDR3 is TGTGCCAGTACTAGCGGGGGAGACTACAATGAGCAGTTCTTC.